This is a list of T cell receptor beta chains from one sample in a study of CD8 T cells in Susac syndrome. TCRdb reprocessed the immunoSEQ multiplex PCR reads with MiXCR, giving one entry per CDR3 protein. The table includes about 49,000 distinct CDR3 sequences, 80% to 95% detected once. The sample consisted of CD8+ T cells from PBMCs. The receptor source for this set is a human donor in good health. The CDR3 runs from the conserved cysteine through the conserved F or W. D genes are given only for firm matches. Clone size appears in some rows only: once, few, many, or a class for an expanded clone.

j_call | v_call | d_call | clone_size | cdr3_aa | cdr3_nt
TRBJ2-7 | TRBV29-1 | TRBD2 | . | CSVLWGGSPRSSLTYEQYF | TGCAGCGTTCTTTGGGGGGGGTCCCCCAGGTCCTCTCTAACCTACGAGCAGTACTTC
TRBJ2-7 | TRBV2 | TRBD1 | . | CARRQGTDEQYF | TGTGCCAGAAGACAGGGAACCGACGAGCAGTACTTC
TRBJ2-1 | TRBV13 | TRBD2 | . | CASSLGGGPNEQFF | TGTGCCAGCAGCTTGGGGGGAGGGCCTAATGAGCAGTTCTTC
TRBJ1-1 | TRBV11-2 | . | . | CASSLAENTEAFF | TGTGCCAGCAGCTTGGCGGAGAACACTGAAGCTTTCTTT
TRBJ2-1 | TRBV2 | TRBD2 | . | CASGRAGVSNEQFF | TGTGCCAGCGGTAGAGCGGGAGTGTCCAATGAGCAGTTCTTC
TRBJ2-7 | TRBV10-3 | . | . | CAISESYQYEQYF | TGTGCCATCAGTGAGTCGTATCAGTACGAGCAGTACTTC
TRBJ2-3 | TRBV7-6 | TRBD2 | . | CASSFSGVTDTQYF | TGTGCCAGCAGCTTCAGCGGGGTCACAGATACGCAGTATTTT
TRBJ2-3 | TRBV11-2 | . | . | CASSLDVPDTQYF | TGTGCCAGCAGCTTAGATGTGCCAGATACGCAGTATTTT
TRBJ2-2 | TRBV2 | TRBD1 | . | CASRDRATGELFF | TGTGCCAGCAGGGACAGGGCCACCGGGGAGCTGTTTTTT
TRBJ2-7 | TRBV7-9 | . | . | CASSSVLRVYEQYF | TGTGCCAGCAGCTCCGTGCTGAGGGTTTACGAGCAGTACTTC
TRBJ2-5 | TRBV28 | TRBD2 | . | CASSWEGRETQYF | TGTGCCAGCAGCTGGGAGGGCCGGGAGACCCAGTACTTC
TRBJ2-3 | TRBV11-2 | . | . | CASSLLGTTDTQYF | TGTGCCAGCAGCTTATTGGGGACCACAGATACGCAGTATTTT
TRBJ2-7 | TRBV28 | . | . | CASSSSLEQYF | TGTGCCAGCAGTTCCTCTCTCGAGCAGTACTTC
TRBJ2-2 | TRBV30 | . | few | CACEVGELFF | TGTGCCTGTGAAGTCGGGGAGCTGTTTTTT
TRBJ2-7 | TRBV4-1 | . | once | CASSEGDLYEQYF | TGCGCCAGCAGCGAAGGGGACTTATACGAGCAGTACTTC
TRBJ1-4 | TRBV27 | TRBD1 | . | CASSTTGGNEKLFF | TGTGCCAGCAGTACGACAGGGGGGAATGAAAAACTGTTTTTT
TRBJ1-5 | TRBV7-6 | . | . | CASSLEAGQGQPQHF | TGTGCCAGCAGCTTGGAGGCAGGGCAGGGCCAGCCCCAGCATTTT
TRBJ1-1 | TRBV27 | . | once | CASREQAATEAFF | TGTGCCAGCAGGGAACAGGCGGCGACTGAAGCTTTCTTT
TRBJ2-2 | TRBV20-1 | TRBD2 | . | CSARPLGLANTGELFF | TGCAGTGCTAGACCACTGGGACTAGCGAACACCGGGGAACTGTTTTTT
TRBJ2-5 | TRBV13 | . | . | CASSLRSGQETQYF | TGTGCCAGCAGCTTACGCTCGGGGCAAGAGACCCAGTACTTC
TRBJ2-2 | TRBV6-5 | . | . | CAAAYYGELFF | TGTGCCGCCGCCTATTACGGGGAGCTGTTTTTT
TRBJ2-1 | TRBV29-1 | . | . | CSVVSSDTGNEQSF | TGCAGCGTTGTTTCGTCGGATACGGGAAATGAGCAGTCCTTC
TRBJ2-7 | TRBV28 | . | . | CASSFEGSDEQYF | TGTGCCAGCAGTTTTGAGGGATCAGACGAGCAGTACTTC
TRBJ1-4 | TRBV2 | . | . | CASTGLTSEKLFF | TGTGCCAGTACCGGACTTACGAGCGAAAAACTGTTTTTT
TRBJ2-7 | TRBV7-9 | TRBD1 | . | CASSAGQGRLSYEQYF | TGTGCCAGCAGCGCCGGACAGGGTCGACTCTCCTACGAGCAGTACTTC
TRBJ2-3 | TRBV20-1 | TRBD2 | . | CSGAGENTDTQYF | TGCAGTGGGGCGGGAGAGAATACAGATACGCAGTATTTT
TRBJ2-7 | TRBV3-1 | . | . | CASSQEGRSYEQYF | TGTGCCAGCAGCCAAGAGGGCAGATCCTACGAGCAGTACTTC
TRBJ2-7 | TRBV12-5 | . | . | CASGLVQGGKTYEQYF | TGTGCTAGTGGTTTGGTACAGGGCGGTAAGACCTACGAGCAGTACTTC
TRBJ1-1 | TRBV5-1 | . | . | CASSYLGVMNTEAFF | TGCGCCAGCAGCTACCTGGGGGTGATGAACACTGAAGCTTTCTTT
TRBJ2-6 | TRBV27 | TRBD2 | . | CASSSGGSGANVLTF | TGTGCCAGCAGTTCGGGAGGGAGTGGGGCCAACGTCCTGACTTTC
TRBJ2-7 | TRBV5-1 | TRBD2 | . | CASSLYLAGGYYEQYF | TGCGCCAGCAGCTTGTATCTAGCGGGAGGGTACTACGAGCAGTACTTC
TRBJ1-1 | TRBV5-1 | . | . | CASSLDLGVNTEAFF | TGCGCCAGCAGCTTAGACTTGGGGGTGAACACTGAAGCTTTCTTT
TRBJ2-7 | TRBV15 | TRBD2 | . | CATSSRGGLAGSEQYF | TGTGCCACCAGCAGCCGAGGTGGACTAGCGGGATCCGAGCAGTACTTC
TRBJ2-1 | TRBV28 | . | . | CASNLPGGDEQFF | TGTGCCAGCAATCTCCCCGGAGGGGATGAGCAGTTCTTC
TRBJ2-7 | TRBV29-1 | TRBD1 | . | CSVEVLRDRGHEQYF | TGCAGCGTTGAAGTCCTCCGGGACAGGGGCCACGAGCAGTACTTC
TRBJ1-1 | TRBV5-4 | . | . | CASSRRSGTEAFF | TGTGCCAGCAGCCGTCGGTCGGGAACTGAAGCTTTCTTT
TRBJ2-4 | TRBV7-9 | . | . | CASSFSEGRAKNIQYF | TGTGCCAGCAGCTTCTCGGAGGGTCGAGCCAAAAACATTCAGTACTTC
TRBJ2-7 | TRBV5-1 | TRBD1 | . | CASSLDPGQAPYEQYF | TGCGCCAGCAGCTTGGACCCGGGACAGGCACCCTACGAGCAGTACTTC
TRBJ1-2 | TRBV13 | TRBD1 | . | CASSPDRGGYGYTF | TGTGCCAGCAGCCCGGACAGGGGCGGCTATGGCTACACCTTC
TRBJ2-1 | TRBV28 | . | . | CASSAITAVRVNTGEQFF | TGTGCCAGCAGTGCTATCACAGCGGTCCGGGTTAATACGGGTGAGCAGTTCTTC
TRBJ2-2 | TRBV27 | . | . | CASSLLPLTGSLTGELFF | TGTGCCAGCAGTCTTCTGCCCTTAACGGGGTCTCTCACCGGGGAGCTGTTTTTT
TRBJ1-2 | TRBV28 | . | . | CAISTGTNYGYTF | TGTGCCATTTCGACAGGAACAAACTATGGCTACACCTTC
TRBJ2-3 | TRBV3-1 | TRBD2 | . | CASSQGLAPDTQYF | TGTGCCAGCAGCCAAGGACTAGCCCCAGATACGCAGTATTTT
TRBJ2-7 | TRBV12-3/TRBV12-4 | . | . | CASSLRAGPHYEQYF | TGTGCCAGCAGTTTAAGGGCAGGCCCGCACTACGAGCAGTACTTC
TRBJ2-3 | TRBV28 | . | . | CASSPIAGRDTQYF | TGTGCCAGCAGTCCCATTGCAGGTAGAGATACGCAGTATTTT
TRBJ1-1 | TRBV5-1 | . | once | CASSLHGSPEAFF | TGCGCCAGCAGCTTACACGGGTCTCCTGAAGCTTTCTTT
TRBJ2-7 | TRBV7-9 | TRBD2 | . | CASSLVAGGEQYF | TGTGCCAGCAGCTTAGTAGCGGGGGGCGAGCAGTACTTC
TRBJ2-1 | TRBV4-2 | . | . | CASSQDFQSSYNEQFF | TGTGCCAGCAGCCAAGATTTCCAGTCCAGCTACAATGAGCAGTTCTTC
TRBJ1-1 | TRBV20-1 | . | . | CSAEGAGFF | TGCAGTGCCGAAGGGGCGGGTTTCTTT
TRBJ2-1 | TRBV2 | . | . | CAREQEGVPRFF | TGTGCCAGGGAGCAGGAGGGGGTACCGAGGTTCTTC
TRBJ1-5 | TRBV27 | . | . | CASSPSGTGQPQHF | TGTGCCAGCAGCCCCTCGGGAACGGGTCAGCCCCAGCATTTT
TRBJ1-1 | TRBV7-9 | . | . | CASSFPWTPEAFF | TGTGCCAGCAGCTTCCCCTGGACGCCTGAAGCTTTCTTT
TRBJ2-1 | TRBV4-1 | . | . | CASSQGSLEYNEQFF | TGCGCCAGCAGCCAAGGCAGCCTAGAGTACAATGAGCAGTTCTTC